This T cell receptor (beta chain) originates from a study of T cell changes during pregnancy in multiple sclerosis. The CDR3 runs to 16 residues. The germline CDR1 and CDR2 sequences are MDHEN and SYDVKM. Trimming removed 6 bases at V and 7 bases at J, with 21 bases between. Sequencing used immunoSEQ multiplex PCR; TCRdb keeps in-frame clones, though not all of them. The sample records tens of thousands of clones, 94% being singletons. This TCR came from a female donor with multiple sclerosis, enrolled in a pregnancy study. The specimen comprised CD8+ T cells from peripheral blood mononuclear cells, sampled in the first trimester of pregnancy. The chain couples TRBV28 to TRBJ2-2; D is perhaps TRBD2 (6 bases). CDR3 in DNA: TGTGCCAGCAGCCCGGAGGGGACTCCAATTTTCGGGGAGCTGTTTTTT. This gives the protein CASSPEGTPIFGELFF. The full variable domain, rest sourced from reference TRBV28 and TRBJ2-2, is DVKVTQSSRYLVKRTGEKVFLECVQDMDHENMFWYRQDPGLGLRLIYFSYDVKMKEKGDIPEGYSVSREKKERFSLILESASTNQTSMYLCASSPEGTPIFGELFFGEGSRLTVL.